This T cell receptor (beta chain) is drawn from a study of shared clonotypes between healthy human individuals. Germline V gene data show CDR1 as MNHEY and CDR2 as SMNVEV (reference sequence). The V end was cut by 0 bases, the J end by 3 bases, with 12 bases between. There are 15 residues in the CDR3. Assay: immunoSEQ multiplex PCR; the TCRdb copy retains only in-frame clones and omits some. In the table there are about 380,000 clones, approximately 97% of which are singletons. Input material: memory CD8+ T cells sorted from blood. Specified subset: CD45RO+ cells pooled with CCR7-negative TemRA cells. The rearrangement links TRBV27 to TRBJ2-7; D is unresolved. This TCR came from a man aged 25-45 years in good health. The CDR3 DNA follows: TGTGCCAGCAGTTTATCTTATCCCCCCGGCTACGAGCAGTACTTC. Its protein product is CASSLSYPPGYEQYF.